Listed below are T cell receptor beta chains from one sample, sequenced in a study of beta chain features in type 1 diabetes. The table came from immunoSEQ multiplex PCR; TCRdb's copy has only in-frame clones and leaves some out. The sample holds fewer than 900,000 clones, roughly 17% seen once. Sequencing was done on a sample of naive CD4+ T cells from blood. Source of these receptors: a woman aged 18-29 years in good health. Both conserved end residues are part of each CDR3. The D gene is left open where the match is weak. Size is omitted from some rows. Given values are once, few, many or a class for expanded clones.

D gene	V gene	clone size	J gene	CDR3 DNA	CDR3 protein
TRBD1	TRBV7-2	few	TRBJ1-1	TGTGCCAGCAGCCCTAGGACAGGGAACACTGAAGCTTTCTTT	CASSPRTGNTEAFF
NA	TRBV11-1	NA	TRBJ1-2	TGTGCCAGCAGCTTAGCAGGGGATGGCTACACCTTC	CASSLAGDGYTF
NA	TRBV7-2	few	TRBJ2-3	TGTGCCAGCAGCTTACGGGACCTACTAGCAAATACGCAGTATTTT	CASSLRDLLANTQYF
TRBD1	TRBV29-1	NA	TRBJ1-5	TGCAGCGCCGCGACAGGGCACAATCAGCCCCAGCATTTT	CSAATGHNQPQHF
NA	TRBV28	few	TRBJ1-5	TGTGCCAGCTTCCGCAGCAATAGCAATCAGCCCCAGCATTTT	CASFRSNSNQPQHF
NA	TRBV21-1	once	TRBJ1-5	TGTGCCAGCAGCACCTCGTACAGGGGGCTTCGATATGGGCAGCCCCAGCATTTT	CASSTSYRGLRYGQPQHF
TRBD2	TRBV7-2	NA	TRBJ2-2	TGTGCCAGCAGCTTAGATATCCTAGCGGGAAAGGGGGAGCTGTTTTTT	CASSLDILAGKGELFF
NA	TRBV7-9	few	TRBJ1-1	TGTGCCAGCAGCCCCTGGGACACTGAAGCTTTCTTT	CASSPWDTEAFF
NA	TRBV18	few	TRBJ1-1	TGTGCCAGCTCACGTTCGGCCCGGACATTGAACACTGAAGCTTTCTTT	CASSRSARTLNTEAFF
NA	TRBV5-5	few	TRBJ2-1	TGTGCCACCTCCCGTGGAAGCGGGCCCTACAATGAGCAGTTCTTC	CATSRGSGPYNEQFF
NA	TRBV10-3	NA	TRBJ1-2	TGTGCCATCGGCAAGGGAACTCGGGGCTACACCTTC	CAIGKGTRGYTF
TRBD2	TRBV10-3	NA	TRBJ2-5	TGTGCCATCAGTCCGGGACTAGCGGGAGGCCAAGAGACCCAGTACTTC	CAISPGLAGGQETQYF
TRBD1	TRBV7-2	few	TRBJ2-3	TGTGCCAGCAGCCTTGGACAGGGCAGCACAGATACGCAGTATTTT	CASSLGQGSTDTQYF
NA	TRBV4-2	NA	TRBJ1-4	TGTGCCAGCAGCCAAGAGTTCCGGGGCTCAAATGAAAAACTGTTTTTT	CASSQEFRGSNEKLFF
NA	TRBV6-5	once	TRBJ2-1	TGTGCCATCAGTGTTGCTAGCGCAAACCCAGAGCAGTTCTTC	CAISVASANPEQFF
TRBD2	TRBV28	NA	TRBJ2-1	TGTGCCAGCAGTTCGACTAGCCGTAGAGGATACAATGAGCAGTTCTTC	CASSSTSRRGYNEQFF
NA	TRBV4-3	few	TRBJ1-1	TGCGCCAGCAGCCAAGATGGAACAGGGACCTACACTGAAGCTTTCTTT	CASSQDGTGTYTEAFF
NA	TRBV27	few	TRBJ2-1	TGTGCCAGCAGTAGAGGGAGGCATGAGCAGTTCTTC	CASSRGRHEQFF
NA	TRBV9	few	TRBJ1-3	TGTGCCAGCAGCGTAGCCGGGACAGGAAACACCATATATTTT	CASSVAGTGNTIYF